This TCR beta chain was obtained from a study of blood T cell repertoires in COVID-19. Looking at the study overall: PBMCs, B-cell-depleted T cells, or T cells were the source of the cDNA or gDNA that made up the material.

The method was immunoSEQ multiplex PCR; TCRdb's version includes in-frame clones alone and lacks a portion of them. The data contain roughly 250,000 clones, roughly 87% of them singletons. The sequence was collected from a woman in her twenties or thirties with acute COVID-19. Specimen: PBMCs or T cells enriched from blood (not recorded which).

The CDR3 is CASSSTGLAGGQETQYF. CDR3 DNA sequence: TGTGCCAGCAGCTCTACAGGACTAGCGGGGGGCCAAGAGACCCAGTACTTC. This chain uses TRBV7-6 with TRBJ2-5, with TRBD2 matching 14 bases. Germline trimming cut 4 bases from V and 1 base from J; bases unmatched to any gene: 5. The CDR3 length is 17 residues. Germline CDR1 reads SGHVS; CDR2 reads FNYEAQ.